This T cell receptor (beta chain) stems from a study of response to subunit inactivated influenza vaccine. Study-wide results and caveats: Few additional T cells are recruited per seasonal influenza vaccination, authors suggested.

CDR1 and CDR2 (germline): SGHRS, YFSETQ. Germline trimming cut 4 bases from V and 8 bases from J; bases unmatched to any gene: 17. The CDR3 has 17 residues. This clonotype appeared many times. Its target is unknown. TCRdb re-called the RT-PCR reads with MiXCR, one entry per CDR3 protein. The sample has around 530,000 distinct CDR3 sequences, about an eighth seen once; the top ten hold roughly a tenth. The sequencing here drew on PBMCs from blood, taken on the day of vaccination. The J gene is TRBJ2-1, the V gene TRBV5-1; TRBD2 matches at 8 bases. This TCR derives from a man aged 50 to 59 who received an inactivated influenza vaccine. The CDR3 bases are TGCGCCAGCAGCATGGCATTAGCGGGGATGCAACTCGATGAGCAGTTCTTC. The encoded protein is CASSMALAGMQLDEQFF.